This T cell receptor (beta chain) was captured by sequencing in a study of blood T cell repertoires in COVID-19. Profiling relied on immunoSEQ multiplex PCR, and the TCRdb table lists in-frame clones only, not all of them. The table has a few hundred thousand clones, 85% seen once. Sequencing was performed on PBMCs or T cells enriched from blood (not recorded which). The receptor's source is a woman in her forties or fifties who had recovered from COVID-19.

The CDR3 spells CASRTSGRALEQYF. The CDR3 DNA is TGTGCCAGCAGGACTAGCGGGAGGGCCCTCGAGCAGTACTTC. The chain links TRBV6-6 to TRBJ2-7, with 14 bases identical to TRBD2. Germline V gene data show CDR1 as MNHNY and CDR2 as SVGAGI (reference sequence). Trimming cost V 6 bases and J 6 bases; bases outside gene matches: 4. The CDR3 loop spans 14 amino acids.